This is a list of T cell receptor beta chains from one sample in a study of early T cells in non-severe SARS-CoV-2 infection. TCRdb reanalysed the 5' RACE reads using MiXCR and keeps one entry per CDR3 protein. The sample has about 42,000 distinct CDR3 sequences, around 6.9% seen once. The sequenced material came from whole blood. The receptors were sampled from an adult who was a healthcare worker with PCR-confirmed SARS-CoV-2 infection or an uninfected control (not recorded which). Both conserved end residues are part of each CDR3. A D gene is named only where the DNA matches it firmly. Clone size, where shown, is once, few, many, or a class for clones that have expanded.

abundance	j_gene	d_gene	len	v_gene	CDR3nt	CDR3aa
many	TRBJ1-4	.	12	TRBV5-6	TGTGCCAGCAGCTTGCCGGGAGAAAAACTGTTTTTT	CASSLPGEKLFF
.	TRBJ2-1	.	14	TRBV6-2/TRBV6-3	TGTGCCAGCAGTTACTCAGGAGGGTACAATGAGCAGTTCTTC	CASSYSGGYNEQFF
few	TRBJ2-3	TRBD2	14	TRBV7-2	TGTGCCAGCAGCCTTCTAGCGGGGGCAGATACGCAGTATTTT	CASSLLAGADTQYF
.	TRBJ2-7	.	12	TRBV29-1	TGCAGCGTGACAGGTGCTGTCTACGAGCAGTACTTC	CSVTGAVYEQYF
.	TRBJ1-5	.	15	TRBV18	TGTGCCAGCTCACTTACAGGGACCCGCAATCAGCCCCAGCATTTT	CASSLTGTRNQPQHF
many	TRBJ2-1	TRBD2	14	TRBV29-1	TGCAGCGTTAACGGACTAGCGGGGTCCGTTGAGCAGTTCTTC	CSVNGLAGSVEQFF
many	TRBJ1-1	.	13	TRBV6-5	TGTGCCAGCAGTTACTCGGAGGTCACTGAAGCTTTCTTT	CASSYSEVTEAFF
many	TRBJ2-5	TRBD2	17	TRBV12-3/TRBV12-4	TGTGCCAGCAGTTCCTCGCCGGGACTAGCGGGGGAGGGGACCCAGTACTTC	CASSSSPGLAGEGTQYF
many	TRBJ2-4	.	16	TRBV7-2	TGTGCCAGCAGCTTAATGTTTTCACTAGCCAAAAACATTCAGTACTTC	CASSLMFSLAKNIQYF
few	TRBJ1-1	TRBD1	12	TRBV13	TGTGCCAGCAGCTTAGGAGACAGGGACGCTTTCTTT	CASSLGDRDAFF
many	TRBJ2-3	TRBD2	16	TRBV6-2/TRBV6-3	TGTGCCAGCACCTTCGGGACTAGCGGGAGCACAGATACGCAGTATTTT	CASTFGTSGSTDTQYF
.	TRBJ2-1	TRBD2	16	TRBV5-1	TGCGCCAGCAGCTTGGCGGGACTAAGCTCCTACAATGAGCAGTTCTTC	CASSLAGLSSYNEQFF
many	TRBJ2-2	.	14	TRBV7-2	TGTGCCAGCAGCTTAGCGCGGGACACCGGGGAGCTGTTTTTT	CASSLARDTGELFF
many	TRBJ1-2	.	13	TRBV12-3/TRBV12-4	TGTGCCAGCACCCTGGGACCTCCTTATGGCTACACCTTC	CASTLGPPYGYTF
many	TRBJ1-1	.	14	TRBV20-1	TGCAGTGCTACGGACAGAGCGGTTTTCACTGAAGCTTTCTTT	CSATDRAVFTEAFF
.	TRBJ1-2	TRBD1	14	TRBV27	TGTGCCAGCAGTCAGGGGGCGCTGGTCTATGGCTACACCTTC	CASSQGALVYGYTF
many	TRBJ2-2	.	18	TRBV11-2	TGTGCCAGCAGCTTACCCCACAGGTGGGGGACGGACACCGGGGAGCTGTTTTTT	CASSLPHRWGTDTGELFF
many	TRBJ1-1	.	13	TRBV29-1	TGCAGCGCCTCTTCGAGGGGGGGCACTGAAGCTTTCTTT	CSASSRGGTEAFF
.	TRBJ1-3	TRBD1	16	TRBV11-2	TGTGCCAGCAGCACAACCGGGACAGGGGTTGGAAACACCATATATTTT	CASSTTGTGVGNTIYF
many	TRBJ2-7	.	14	TRBV20-1	TGCAGTGCTAAACCGGGACCAGGCCCTGTCGAGCAGTACTTC	CSAKPGPGPVEQYF
few	TRBJ2-2	.	15	TRBV7-2	TGTGCCAGCAGCCCCCAAGGGATGAACACCGGGGAGCTGTTTTTT	CASSPQGMNTGELFF
.	TRBJ1-1	.	14	TRBV7-3	TGTGCCAGCAGCTTAGGTACAATCAACACTGAAGCTTTCTTT	CASSLGTINTEAFF
many	TRBJ2-5	.	14	TRBV27	TGTGCCAGCAGTTTTTATGAGGGGCGAGAGACCCAGTACTTC	CASSFYEGRETQYF
many	TRBJ1-1	.	14	TRBV7-6	TGTGCCAGCAGCTTCTTAGGCATGAACACTGAAGCTTTCTTT	CASSFLGMNTEAFF
few	TRBJ2-7	.	13	TRBV12-3/TRBV12-4	TGTGCCAGCAGTTTTGGGCGGGGTCGCGAGCAGTACTTC	CASSFGRGREQYF
many	TRBJ2-1	TRBD2	14	TRBV10-1	TGCGCCAGCAGTGTTTCGGGGGGAGTCAATGAGCAGTTCTTC	CASSVSGGVNEQFF
.	TRBJ1-1	.	13	TRBV7-9	TGTGCCAGCAGCTTAAGCAGGGACGCTGAAGCTTTCTTT	CASSLSRDAEAFF
.	TRBJ2-3	TRBD1	13	TRBV6-1	TGTGCCAGCAGTGAACGACAGGGGCTACGGCCGTATTTT	CASSERQGLRPYF
.	TRBJ2-5	.	14	TRBV6-5	TGTGCCAGCAGGGAAACTGGGGGGGCAGAGACCCAGTACTTC	CASRETGGAETQYF
.	TRBJ1-6	TRBD1	15	TRBV4-1	TGCGCCAGCAGCCAAAGGACAGGGGAATCTTCACCCCTCCACTTT	CASSQRTGESSPLHF
many	TRBJ2-7	.	13	TRBV12-5	TGTGCTAGTGGTTTGGCGGCAGCCTACGAGCAGTACTTC	CASGLAAAYEQYF
many	TRBJ2-7	TRBD1	11	TRBV20-1	TGCAGTGCTGGAGACAGGGGCGAGCAGTACTTC	CSAGDRGEQYF
.	TRBJ2-3	.	15	TRBV6-4	TGTGCCAGCAGCCGGGACCCCACTAGCACAGATACGCAGTATTTT	CASSRDPTSTDTQYF
medium-sized	TRBJ2-3	TRBD2	13	TRBV7-9	TGTGCCGGAGATAGGGACTATACAGATACGCAGTATTTT	CAGDRDYTDTQYF